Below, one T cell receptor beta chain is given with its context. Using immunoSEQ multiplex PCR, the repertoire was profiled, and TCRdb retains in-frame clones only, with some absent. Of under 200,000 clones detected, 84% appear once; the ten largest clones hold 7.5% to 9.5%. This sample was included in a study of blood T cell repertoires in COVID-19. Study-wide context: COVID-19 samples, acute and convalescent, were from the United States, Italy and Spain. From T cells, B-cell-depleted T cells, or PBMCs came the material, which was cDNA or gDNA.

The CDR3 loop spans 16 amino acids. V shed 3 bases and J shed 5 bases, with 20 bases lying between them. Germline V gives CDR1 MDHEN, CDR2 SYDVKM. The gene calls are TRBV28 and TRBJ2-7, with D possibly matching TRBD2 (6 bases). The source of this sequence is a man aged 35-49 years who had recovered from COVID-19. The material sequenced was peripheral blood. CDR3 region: CASSLIGTSIVHEQYF. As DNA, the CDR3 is TGTGCCAGCAGTTTGATCGGGACTTCAATTGTCCACGAGCAGTACTTC.